Given below is one T cell receptor beta chain in context. The antigen is unknown. A much larger clone lies one base from this, so it may be a read error. The length of the CDR3 is 14 residues. Germline loops: CDR1 DFQATT, CDR2 SNEGSKA (reference sequence). V shed 0 bases and J shed 8 bases, with 16 bases lying between them. The source of the sample is a study of tumor and adjacent non-tumor tissue in lung cancer. Whole-study results and caveats: Normal lung showed higher cumulative top 100 clone frequency than tumor. TCR diversity was significantly greater in tumor than normal lung tissue. Tumor TCR diversity, when higher, was linked to shorter survival.

RNA was extracted from bulk tissue without any cell sorting. This non-tumor lung sample came from over 3 cm beyond the tumor edge. A modified ARM-PCR protocol with three rounds of nested PCR amplified TCRbeta. TCRdb reanalysed the multiplex PCR reads using MiXCR and keeps one entry per CDR3 protein. The sample includes some 100,000 distinct CDR3 sequences, more than 55% of them seen just once. The specimen sequenced was distant non-tumor lung tissue. The receptor comes from a man aged 25-40 years with non-small cell lung cancer. V is TRBV20-1 and J is TRBJ1-2, with D perhaps TRBD1 (5 bases). CDR3 DNA: TGCAGTGCTAGAGATCTTGGACATGGTTTCGGCTACACCTTC. This gives the protein CSARDLGHGFGYTF.